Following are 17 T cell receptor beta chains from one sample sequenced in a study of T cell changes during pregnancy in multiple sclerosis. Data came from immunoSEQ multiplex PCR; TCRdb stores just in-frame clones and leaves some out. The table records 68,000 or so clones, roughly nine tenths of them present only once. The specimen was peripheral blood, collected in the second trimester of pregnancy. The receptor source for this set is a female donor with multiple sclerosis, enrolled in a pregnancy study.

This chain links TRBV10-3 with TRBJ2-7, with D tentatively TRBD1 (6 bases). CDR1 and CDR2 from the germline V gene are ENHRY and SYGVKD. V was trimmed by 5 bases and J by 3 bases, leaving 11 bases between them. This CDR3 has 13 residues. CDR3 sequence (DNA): TGTGCCATCAGTTCGACAGGCCACTACGAGCAGTACTTC. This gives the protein CAISSTGHYEQYF.

Here the CDR3 reads CASSYSTSGGGEQFF. CDR3 DNA sequence: TGTGCCAGCAGTTACTCGACTAGCGGGGGGGGTGAGCAGTTCTTC. This chain links TRBV6-5 with TRBJ2-1; 14 bases are a match to TRBD2. CDR1 is MNHEY and CDR2 is SVGAGI in the germline V gene. The CDR3 is 15 amino acids. V lost 0 bases, J lost 9 bases, and 1 base stayed unmatched.

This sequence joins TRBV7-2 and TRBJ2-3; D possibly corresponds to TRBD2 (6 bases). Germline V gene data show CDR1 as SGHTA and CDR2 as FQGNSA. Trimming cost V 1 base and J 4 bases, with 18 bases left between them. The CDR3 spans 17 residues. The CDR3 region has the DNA TGTGCCAGCAGCTTAGTCGTGGGGGGAGGAGGAGCAGATACGCAGTATTTT. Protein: CASSLVVGGGGADTQYF.

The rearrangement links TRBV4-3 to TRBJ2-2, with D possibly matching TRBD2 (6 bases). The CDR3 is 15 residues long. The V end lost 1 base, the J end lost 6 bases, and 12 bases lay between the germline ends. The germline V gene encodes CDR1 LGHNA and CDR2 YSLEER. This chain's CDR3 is CASSQVGGDPGELFF. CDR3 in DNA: TGCGCCAGCAGCCAAGTAGGCGGGGACCCCGGGGAGCTGTTTTTT.

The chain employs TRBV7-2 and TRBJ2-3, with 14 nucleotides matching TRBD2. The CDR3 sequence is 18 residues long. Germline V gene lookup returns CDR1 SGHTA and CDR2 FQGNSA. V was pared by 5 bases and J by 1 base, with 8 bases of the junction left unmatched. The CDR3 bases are TGTGCCAGCAGCCCTGGACTAGCGGGGGGTCTCCGCACAGATACGCAGTATTTT. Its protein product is CASSPGLAGGLRTDTQYF.

The CDR3 DNA reads TGTGCCAGCAGCTTGTACAGGGGTACGGACACTGAAGCTTTCTTT. This gives the protein CASSLYRGTDTEAFF. V and J are TRBV5-6 and TRBJ1-1, with TRBD1 identical over 7 bases. In germline, CDR1 is SGHDT, CDR2 YYEEEE. The V and J ends lost 1 base and 3 bases, in that order; junction bases with no gene match: 6. The CDR3 sequence is 15 residues long.

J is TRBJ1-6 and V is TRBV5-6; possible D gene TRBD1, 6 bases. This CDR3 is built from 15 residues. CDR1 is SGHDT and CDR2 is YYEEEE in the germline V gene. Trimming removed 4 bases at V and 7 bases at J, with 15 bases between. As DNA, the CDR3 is TGTGCCAGCAGCCCTCAGACAGGTCGGAATTCACCCCTCCACTTT. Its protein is CASSPQTGRNSPLHF.

In DNA, the CDR3 is TGTGCCAGCAGCCACAATGAGGGGGCGGATCAGCCCCAGCATTTT. Residues: CASSHNEGADQPQHF. The V call is TRBV4-2, the J call TRBJ1-5, with 7 bases matching TRBD1. Germline V CDR1 and CDR2: LGHNA, YNFKEQ. J was trimmed by 5 bases and V by 3 bases; bases with no gene match: 7. The CDR3 runs 15 residues.

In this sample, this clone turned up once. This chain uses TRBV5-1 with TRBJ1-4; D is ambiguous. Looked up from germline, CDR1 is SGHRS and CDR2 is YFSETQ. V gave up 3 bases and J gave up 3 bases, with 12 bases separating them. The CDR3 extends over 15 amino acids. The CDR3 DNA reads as TGCGCCAGCAGCTCCACGGGGTGGGCTAATGAAAAACTGTTTTTT. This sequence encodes CASSSTGWANEKLFF.

CDR3 sequence (DNA): TGCAGCGTTGCCGGGACAGGGGAAACAGATACGCAGTATTTT. This encodes CSVAGTGETDTQYF. This chain connects TRBV29-1 to TRBJ2-3, with TRBD1 matching 10 bases. Germline values: CDR1 SQVTM, CDR2 ANQGSEA. The CDR3 totals 14 residues. With V trimmed by 4 bases and J by 3 bases, 4 bases remained unmatched.

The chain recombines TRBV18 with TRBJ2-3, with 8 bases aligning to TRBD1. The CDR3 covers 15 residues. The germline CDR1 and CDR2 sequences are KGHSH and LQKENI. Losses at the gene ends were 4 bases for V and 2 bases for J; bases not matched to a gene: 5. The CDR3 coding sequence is TGTGCCAGCTCACTCTACCAGGGGGCCACAGATACGCAGTATTTT. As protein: CASSLYQGATDTQYF.

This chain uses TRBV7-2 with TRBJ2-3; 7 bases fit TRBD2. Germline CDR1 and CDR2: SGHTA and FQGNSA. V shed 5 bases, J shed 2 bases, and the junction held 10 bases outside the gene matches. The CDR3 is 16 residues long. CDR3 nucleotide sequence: TGTGCCAGCAGCCCGCCTGGACGGGGGGACACAGATACGCAGTATTTT. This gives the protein CASSPPGRGDTDTQYF. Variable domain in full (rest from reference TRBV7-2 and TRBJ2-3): GAGVSQSPSNKVTEKGKDVELRCDPISGHTALYWYRQSLGQGLEFLIYFQGNSAPDKSGLPSDRFSAERTGGSVSTLTIQRTQQEDSAVYLCASSPPGRGDTDTQYFGPGTRLTVL.

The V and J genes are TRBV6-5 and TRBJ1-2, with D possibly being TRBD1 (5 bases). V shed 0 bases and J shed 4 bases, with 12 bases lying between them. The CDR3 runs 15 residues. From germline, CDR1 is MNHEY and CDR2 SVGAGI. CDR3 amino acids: CASSYSTGDFYGYTF. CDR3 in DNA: TGTGCCAGCAGTTACTCCACAGGCGATTTCTATGGCTACACCTTC.

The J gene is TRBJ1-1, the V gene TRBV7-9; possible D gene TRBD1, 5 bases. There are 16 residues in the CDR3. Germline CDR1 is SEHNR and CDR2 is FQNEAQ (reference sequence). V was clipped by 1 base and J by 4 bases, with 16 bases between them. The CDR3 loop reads CASSLDWGRVTTEAFF. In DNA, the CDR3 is TGTGCCAGCAGCTTAGACTGGGGCAGAGTAACCACTGAAGCTTTCTTT.

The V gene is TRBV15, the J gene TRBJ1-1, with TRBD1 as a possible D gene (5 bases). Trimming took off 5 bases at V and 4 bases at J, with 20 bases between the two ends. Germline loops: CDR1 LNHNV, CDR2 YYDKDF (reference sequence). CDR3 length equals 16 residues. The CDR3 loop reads CATSPRATQGGTEAFF. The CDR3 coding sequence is TGTGCCACCAGCCCCCGGGCCACCCAGGGAGGCACTGAAGCTTTCTTT.

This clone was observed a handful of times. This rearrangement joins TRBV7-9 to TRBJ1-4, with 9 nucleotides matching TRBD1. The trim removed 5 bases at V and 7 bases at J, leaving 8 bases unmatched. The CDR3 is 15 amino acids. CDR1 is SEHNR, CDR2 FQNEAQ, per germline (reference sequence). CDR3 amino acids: CASSQDRGGGEKLFF. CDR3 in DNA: TGTGCCAGCAGCCAGGACAGGGGAGGGGGTGAAAAACTGTTTTTT.

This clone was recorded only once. The CDR3 nucleotides are TGTGCCAGCAGCTCCTACGGGGGGGCGACAGATACGCAGTATTTT. It is translated as CASSSYGGATDTQYF. This sequence joins TRBV7-2 and TRBJ2-3; 8 bases line up with TRBD2. The CDR3 length is 15 residues. Germline loops: CDR1 SGHTA, CDR2 FQGNSA. J was trimmed by 3 bases and V by 4 bases; bases with no gene match: 6.